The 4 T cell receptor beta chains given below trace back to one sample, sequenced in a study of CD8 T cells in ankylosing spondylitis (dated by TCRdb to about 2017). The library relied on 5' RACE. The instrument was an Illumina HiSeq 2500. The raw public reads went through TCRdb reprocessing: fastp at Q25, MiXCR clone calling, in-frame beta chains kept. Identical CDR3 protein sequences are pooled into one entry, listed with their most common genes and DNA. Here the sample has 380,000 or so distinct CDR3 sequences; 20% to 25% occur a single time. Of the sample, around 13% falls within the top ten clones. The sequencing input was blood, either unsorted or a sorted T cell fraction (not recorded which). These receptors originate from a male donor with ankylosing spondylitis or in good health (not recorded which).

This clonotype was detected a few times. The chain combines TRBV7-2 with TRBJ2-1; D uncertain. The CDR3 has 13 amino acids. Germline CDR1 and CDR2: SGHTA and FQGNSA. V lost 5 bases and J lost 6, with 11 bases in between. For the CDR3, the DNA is TGTGCCAGCAGCCCAGCCGGTGCCAATGAGCAGTTCTTC. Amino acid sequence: CASSPAGANEQFF.

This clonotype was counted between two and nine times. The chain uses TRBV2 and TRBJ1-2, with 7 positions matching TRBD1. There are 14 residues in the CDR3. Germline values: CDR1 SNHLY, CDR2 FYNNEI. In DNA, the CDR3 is TGTGCTATCATCCCGACAGGGAGGAGCTATGGCTACACCTTC. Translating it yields CAIIPTGRSYGYTF.

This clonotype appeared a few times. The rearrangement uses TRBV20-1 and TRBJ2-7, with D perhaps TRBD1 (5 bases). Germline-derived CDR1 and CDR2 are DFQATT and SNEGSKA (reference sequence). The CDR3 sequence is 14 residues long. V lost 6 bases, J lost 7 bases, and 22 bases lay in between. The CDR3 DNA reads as TGCAGTGCCACCCCCGCGCACAGGATCGGGGAGCAGTACTTC. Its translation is CSATPAHRIGEQYF.

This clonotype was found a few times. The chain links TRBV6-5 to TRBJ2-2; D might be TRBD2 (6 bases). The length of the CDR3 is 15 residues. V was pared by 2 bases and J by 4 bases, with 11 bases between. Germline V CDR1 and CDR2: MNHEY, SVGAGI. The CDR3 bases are TGTGCCAGCAGTTACGGCGGGGAGTCCACCGGGGAGCTGTTTTTT. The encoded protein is CASSYGGESTGELFF.